A selection of T cell receptor beta chains follows, all from one sample in a study of Graves' ophthalmopathy and Graves' hyperthyroidism. One entry per CDR3 protein, called by TCRdb with MiXCR from the multiplex PCR reads. The sample lists fewer than 600,000 distinct CDR3 sequences, 13% to 15% occurring once. The sample was blood. The source is a woman aged 30 to 39 with Graves' ophthalmopathy. CDR3s include the opening cysteine and the closing phenylalanine or tryptophan. Each record gives: D gene, CDR3 length, clone size, J gene, V gene, CDR3 protein, CDR3 DNA. The D gene is left open where the match is weak. Clone size is stated in some rows and not others, as once, few, many or a class when expanded.

d_gene: .
len: 14
abundance: .
j_gene: TRBJ1-5
v_gene: TRBV20-1
CDR3aa: CSARDLNPQEPQHF
CDR3nt: TGCAGTGCTAGAGATCTTAACCCCCAGGAGCCCCAGCATTTT

d_gene: .
len: 16
abundance: many
j_gene: TRBJ1-1
v_gene: TRBV19
CDR3aa: CASSILQGSMNTEAFF
CDR3nt: TGTGCCAGTAGTATTCTCCAGGGTAGTATGAACACTGAAGCTTTCTTT

d_gene: .
len: 14
abundance: many
j_gene: TRBJ2-5
v_gene: TRBV27
CDR3aa: CASRPWDKQETQYF
CDR3nt: TGTGCCAGCAGACCCTGGGACAAACAAGAGACCCAGTACTTC

d_gene: .
len: 11
abundance: many
j_gene: TRBJ2-5
v_gene: TRBV5-6
CDR3aa: CASRSGGTQYF
CDR3nt: TGTGCCAGCCGGTCCGGAGGGACCCAGTACTTC

d_gene: .
len: 15
abundance: many
j_gene: TRBJ1-5
v_gene: TRBV12-3/TRBV12-4
CDR3aa: CASRGGSGSFQPQHF
CDR3nt: TGTGCCAGCAGGGGGGGGTCAGGGTCCTTTCAGCCCCAGCATTTT

d_gene: .
len: 13
abundance: .
j_gene: TRBJ1-2
v_gene: TRBV12-3/TRBV12-4
CDR3aa: CASSRTERYGYTF
CDR3nt: TGTGCCAGCAGTAGGACGGAACGATATGGCTACACCTTC

d_gene: TRBD1
len: 12
abundance: many
j_gene: TRBJ1-2
v_gene: TRBV12-3/TRBV12-4
CDR3aa: CASSLTGVGYTF
CDR3nt: TGTGCCAGCAGTTTGACAGGGGTTGGCTACACCTTC

d_gene: TRBD1
len: 12
abundance: many
j_gene: TRBJ1-1
v_gene: TRBV29-1
CDR3aa: CSVGTVNTEAFF
CDR3nt: TGCAGCGTCGGGACAGTGAACACTGAAGCTTTCTTT

d_gene: .
len: 12
abundance: many
j_gene: TRBJ1-5
v_gene: TRBV18
CDR3aa: CASSRVGEPQHF
CDR3nt: TGTGCCAGCTCACGTGTAGGGGAGCCCCAGCATTTT

d_gene: .
len: 15
abundance: many
j_gene: TRBJ2-5
v_gene: TRBV7-2
CDR3aa: CASSRRRANQQTQYF
CDR3nt: TGTGCCAGCAGCCGACGTAGGGCCAATCAGCAGACCCAGTACTTC

d_gene: .
len: 12
abundance: few
j_gene: TRBJ2-7
v_gene: TRBV7-2
CDR3aa: CASSPVIGEQYF
CDR3nt: TGTGCCAGCAGCCCGGTCATAGGGGAGCAGTACTTC

d_gene: .
len: 19
abundance: few
j_gene: TRBJ2-5
v_gene: TRBV14
CDR3aa: CASSQEPKGSGHIQETQYF
CDR3nt: TGTGCCAGCAGCCAAGAACCCAAAGGCAGCGGGCATATCCAAGAGACCCAGTACTTC

d_gene: .
len: 14
abundance: many
j_gene: TRBJ2-7
v_gene: TRBV2
CDR3aa: CASSRDTLSYEQYF
CDR3nt: TGTGCCAGCAGCCGGGACACTCTCTCCTACGAGCAGTACTTC

d_gene: TRBD1
len: 14
abundance: many
j_gene: TRBJ1-4
v_gene: TRBV6-5
CDR3aa: CASSYGTGDEKLFF
CDR3nt: TGTGCCAGCAGTTACGGGACAGGGGATGAAAAACTGTTTTTT

d_gene: .
len: 13
abundance: many
j_gene: TRBJ1-1
v_gene: TRBV12-3/TRBV12-4
CDR3aa: CASRPDMNTEAFF
CDR3nt: TGTGCCAGCAGGCCGGACATGAACACTGAAGCTTTCTTT

d_gene: .
len: 13
abundance: many
j_gene: TRBJ1-2
v_gene: TRBV7-8
CDR3aa: CASSLRFPGGYTF
CDR3nt: TGTGCCAGCAGCTTAAGGTTCCCGGGGGGCTACACCTTC

d_gene: .
len: 18
abundance: many
j_gene: TRBJ1-5
v_gene: TRBV19
CDR3aa: CASSSRPPGGVSNQPQHF
CDR3nt: TGTGCCAGTAGTAGCCGACCTCCAGGAGGGGTTAGCAATCAGCCCCAGCATTTT

d_gene: .
len: 16
abundance: many
j_gene: TRBJ2-6
v_gene: TRBV10-3
CDR3aa: CAISEGQSSGANVLTF
CDR3nt: TGTGCCATCAGTGAAGGTCAGAGCTCTGGGGCCAACGTCCTGACTTTC

d_gene: TRBD1
len: 15
abundance: .
j_gene: TRBJ1-5
v_gene: TRBV11-2
CDR3aa: CASSLGTGGDQPQHF
CDR3nt: TGTGCCAGCAGCTTAGGGACAGGGGGCGATCAGCCCCAGCATTTT

d_gene: .
len: 15
abundance: many
j_gene: TRBJ1-1
v_gene: TRBV7-2
CDR3aa: CASSSQARLATEAFF
CDR3nt: TGTGCCAGCAGCTCCCAAGCCAGGTTAGCCACTGAAGCTTTCTTT

d_gene: .
len: 13
abundance: .
j_gene: TRBJ1-5
v_gene: TRBV10-3
CDR3aa: CAISAGTHQPQHF
CDR3nt: TGTGCCATCAGCGCCGGGACCCATCAGCCCCAGCATTTT

d_gene: TRBD1
len: 15
abundance: many
j_gene: TRBJ2-7
v_gene: TRBV20-1
CDR3aa: CSARPPRTGVHEQYF
CDR3nt: TGCAGTGCTAGACCACCTAGAACAGGGGTCCACGAGCAGTACTTC

d_gene: .
len: 11
abundance: many
j_gene: TRBJ2-7
v_gene: TRBV20-1
CDR3aa: CSARDGDEQYF
CDR3nt: TGCAGTGCTAGAGACGGGGACGAGCAGTACTTC

d_gene: TRBD1
len: 13
abundance: .
j_gene: TRBJ1-1
v_gene: TRBV19
CDR3aa: CATRDRGNTEAFF
CDR3nt: TGTGCCACGAGGGACAGGGGGAACACTGAAGCTTTCTTT

d_gene: TRBD1
len: 14
abundance: .
j_gene: TRBJ2-7
v_gene: TRBV29-1
CDR3aa: CSVVNRGRLREQYF
CDR3nt: TGCAGCGTTGTGAACAGGGGCCGTCTCCGGGAGCAGTACTTC

d_gene: TRBD1
len: 14
abundance: many
j_gene: TRBJ1-1
v_gene: TRBV20-1
CDR3aa: CSAREIQGPLRAFF
CDR3nt: TGCAGTGCTAGGGAAATACAGGGGCCCCTTCGGGCTTTCTTT

d_gene: TRBD1
len: 14
abundance: many
j_gene: TRBJ2-5
v_gene: TRBV12-3/TRBV12-4
CDR3aa: CASSPDRGDETQYF
CDR3nt: TGTGCCAGCAGTCCGGACAGGGGGGACGAGACCCAGTACTTC

d_gene: TRBD1
len: 14
abundance: many
j_gene: TRBJ2-7
v_gene: TRBV6-5
CDR3aa: CASIRDSLTYEQYF
CDR3nt: TGTGCCAGCATTCGGGACAGCCTAACCTACGAGCAGTACTTC

d_gene: .
len: 15
abundance: .
j_gene: TRBJ2-7
v_gene: TRBV18
CDR3aa: CANSTAQGYSYEQYF
CDR3nt: TGTGCCAACTCGACGGCACAGGGTTACTCCTACGAGCAGTACTTC

d_gene: .
len: 17
abundance: many
j_gene: TRBJ1-1
v_gene: TRBV6-2/TRBV6-3
CDR3aa: CASRPTGFGRLNTEAFF
CDR3nt: TGTGCCAGCAGACCAACAGGGTTCGGTCGTTTGAACACTGAAGCTTTCTTT

d_gene: .
len: 14
abundance: many
j_gene: TRBJ1-1
v_gene: TRBV27
CDR3aa: CASSLSIEITEAFF
CDR3nt: TGTGCCAGCAGTTTAAGTATCGAGATCACTGAAGCTTTCTTT

d_gene: .
len: 14
abundance: few
j_gene: TRBJ1-1
v_gene: TRBV18
CDR3aa: CASSPSVGRAEAFF
CDR3nt: TGTGCCAGCTCACCGAGCGTAGGGCGCGCTGAAGCTTTCTTT

d_gene: TRBD1
len: 15
abundance: many
j_gene: TRBJ1-2
v_gene: TRBV9
CDR3aa: CASTLGTGDFYGYTF
CDR3nt: TGTGCCAGCACCCTCGGGACAGGGGATTTCTATGGCTACACCTTC

d_gene: .
len: 11
abundance: many
j_gene: TRBJ2-4
v_gene: TRBV6-1
CDR3aa: CASARENIQYF
CDR3nt: TGTGCCAGCGCCCGAGAAAACATTCAGTACTTC

d_gene: .
len: 14
abundance: many
j_gene: TRBJ1-1
v_gene: TRBV5-5
CDR3aa: CASSKDPMNTEAFF
CDR3nt: TGTGCCAGCAGCAAAGACCCCATGAACACTGAAGCTTTCTTT

d_gene: TRBD1
len: 15
abundance: many
j_gene: TRBJ1-2
v_gene: TRBV6-1
CDR3aa: CASSGPGQGYYGYTF
CDR3nt: TGTGCCAGCAGTGGACCGGGACAGGGCTACTATGGCTACACCTTC

d_gene: TRBD2
len: 16
abundance: many
j_gene: TRBJ2-5
v_gene: TRBV7-2
CDR3aa: CASSLGGVSGSETQYF
CDR3nt: TGTGCCAGCAGCTTAGGAGGGGTTAGCGGGAGCGAGACCCAGTACTTC

d_gene: TRBD1
len: 16
abundance: many
j_gene: TRBJ2-7
v_gene: TRBV28
CDR3aa: CASSVWTGGAWGEQYF
CDR3nt: TGTGCCAGCAGTGTGTGGACAGGGGGCGCCTGGGGGGAGCAGTACTTC

d_gene: TRBD2
len: 15
abundance: .
j_gene: TRBJ2-2
v_gene: TRBV6-2/TRBV6-3
CDR3aa: CASSRAGDHTGELFF
CDR3nt: TGTGCCAGCAGCCGAGCGGGAGACCACACCGGGGAGCTGTTTTTT

d_gene: .
len: 15
abundance: many
j_gene: TRBJ1-6
v_gene: TRBV27
CDR3aa: CASSHRGSYNSPLHF
CDR3nt: TGTGCCAGCAGTCACCGCGGCTCCTATAATTCACCCCTCCACTTT

d_gene: TRBD1
len: 16
abundance: .
j_gene: TRBJ1-3
v_gene: TRBV28
CDR3aa: CASIGSEGATGNTIYF
CDR3nt: TGTGCCAGCATCGGGTCAGAGGGGGCTACTGGAAACACCATATATTTT

d_gene: .
len: 14
abundance: many
j_gene: TRBJ2-2
v_gene: TRBV27
CDR3aa: CASSFSLDTGELFF
CDR3nt: TGTGCCAGCAGTTTCTCTCTCGACACCGGGGAGCTGTTTTTT

d_gene: TRBD1
len: 17
abundance: many
j_gene: TRBJ2-2
v_gene: TRBV19
CDR3aa: CASLLLNRGLGTGELFF
CDR3nt: TGTGCCAGTCTGCTCCTAAACAGGGGTCTGGGCACCGGGGAGCTGTTTTTT

d_gene: .
len: 12
abundance: .
j_gene: TRBJ1-1
v_gene: TRBV19
CDR3aa: CATRTVNTEAFF
CDR3nt: TGTGCCACCCGGACAGTGAACACTGAAGCTTTCTTT

d_gene: TRBD2
len: 13
abundance: .
j_gene: TRBJ2-3
v_gene: TRBV30
CDR3aa: CAWERGGTDTQYF
CDR3nt: TGTGCCTGGGAGCGGGGGGGCACAGATACGCAGTATTTT